This T cell receptor (beta chain) is from a study of cytomegalovirus exposure and HLA in healthy donors. Study results and limitations: Most TCR beta V segments were productive about 87% or about 30% of the time in an earlier analysis. Later analysis identified a missense DCLRE1C variant that was linked to TCR beta V- and J-gene trimming. Several V segments, TRBV6-2 and TRBV6-3 among them, could not be told apart and were dropped.

Amplification used 60 Vbeta primers and 13 Jbeta primers. Clones were sequenced by immunoSEQ multiplex PCR, and TCRdb holds only the in-frame ones, with some missing. In the table there are approximately 150,000 clones, around 65% of which are singletons. Trimming took 5 bases from V and 3 from J, leaving 11 bases between them. Germline V lookup: CDR1 MNHEY, CDR2 SVGAGI. This CDR3 is 13 amino acids long. To note about this clone: Antigen specificity is unknown.

This TCR came from an older woman in good health and CMV-seronegative. The V and J genes are TRBV6-5 and TRBJ2-7; TRBD1 might be the D (5 bases). What was sequenced was PBMCs. The CDR3 sequence is CASSGDSDYEQYF. The CDR3 DNA is TGTGCCAGCAGTGGAGACAGCGACTACGAGCAGTACTTC.